What follows are 16 T cell receptor beta chains derived from one specimen sequenced in a study of shared clonotypes between healthy human individuals. Assay: immunoSEQ multiplex PCR; the TCRdb copy retains only in-frame clones and omits some. The data show 1.6 million or so clones, with roughly 98.5% seen just once and about 0.34% held by the top ten. The specimen was naive CD4+ T cells sorted from blood. Stated subset: CD45RA+ positively selected. Receptors originate from a man aged 25 to 40 in good health.

The chain couples TRBV29-1 to TRBJ2-1, with 11 bases matching TRBD2. After removal of 4 bases from V and 7 bases from J, the junction contained 3 bases not matched to a gene. The CDR3 length is 13 residues. Germline V gene data show CDR1 as SQVTM and CDR2 as ANQGSEA. The CDR3 here is CSVVLAGDNEQFF. The CDR3 coding sequence is TGCAGCGTTGTACTAGCGGGAGATAATGAGCAGTTCTTC.

The genes are TRBV5-4 and TRBJ2-7; tentative D call: TRBD1 (6 bases). Germline CDR1 reads SGHNT; CDR2 reads YYREEE (reference sequence). V gave up 6 bases and J gave up 6 bases, with 16 bases separating them. The CDR3 spans 13 residues. In DNA form, the CDR3 reads TGTGCCAGCAAACAGGGTACCCAAGGCGAGCAGTACTTC. The encoded protein is CASKQGTQGEQYF.

V is TRBV27 and J is TRBJ2-3; TRBD1 agrees at 10 bases. The CDR3 spans 15 residues. CDR1 is MNHEY and CDR2 is SMNVEV in the germline V gene (reference sequence). With 4 bases clipped from V and 3 bases from J, the junction kept 4 bases outside the gene matches. In nucleotides, the CDR3 is TGTGCCAGCAGTTCCGGACAGGGGGGGACAGATACGCAGTATTTT. Protein product: CASSSGQGGTDTQYF.

This clone was picked up one time. The chain employs TRBV2 and TRBJ1-4; TRBD1 agrees at 8 bases. CDR3 length equals 13 residues. Germline-derived CDR1 and CDR2 are SNHLY and FYNNEI. Trimming cost V 8 bases and J 6 bases; bases outside gene matches: 5. CDR3 DNA sequence: TGTGCCAGCTCCGGGACAGGTTATGAAAAACTGTTTTTT. This translates into CASSGTGYEKLFF.

The V gene is TRBV2, the J gene TRBJ2-7, with D perhaps matching TRBD1 (5 bases). The germline V gene has CDR1 SNHLY and CDR2 FYNNEI. This CDR3 region has 16 residues. Trimming cost V 3 bases and J 4 bases, with 19 bases left between them. The CDR3 DNA reads as TGTGCCAGCAGTGATGGGGCCCTCTTTGGCCGATACGAGCAGTACTTC. Translating it yields CASSDGALFGRYEQYF.

The chain employs TRBV6-6 and TRBJ2-3, with D unclear. The CDR3 consists of 12 residues. CDR1 and CDR2 (germline): MNHNY, SVGAGI (reference sequence). Trimming took 5 bases from V and 2 from J, leaving 5 bases between them. The CDR3 DNA is TGTGCCAGCAGTCAGACCACAGATACGCAGTATTTT. Translation: CASSQTTDTQYF.

V usage is TRBV28 and J usage is TRBJ1-5; D gene uncertain. Germline values: CDR1 MDHEN, CDR2 SYDVKM. This CDR3 is built from 17 residues. Trimming pared 0 bases from V and 0 bases from J, leaving 12 bases between. The CDR3 sequence: CASSLWAGPGSNQPQHF. CDR3 sequence (DNA): TGTGCCAGCAGTTTATGGGCAGGCCCTGGTAGCAATCAGCCCCAGCATTTT.

The rearrangement links TRBV28 to TRBJ2-5; D gene uncertain. The length of the CDR3 is 14 residues. CDR1 is MDHEN, CDR2 SYDVKM, per germline. V lost 5 bases to trimming and J lost 5 bases, with 15 bases between them. CDR3 region: CASSPWTTLETQYF. CDR3 sequence (DNA): TGTGCCAGCAGTCCCTGGACCACCTTGGAGACCCAGTACTTC. Supplemented by reference TRBV28 and TRBJ2-5, the full variable domain reads DVKVTQSSRYLVKRTGEKVFLECVQDMDHENMFWYRQDPGLGLRLIYFSYDVKMKEKGDIPEGYSVSREKKERFSLILESASTNQTSMYLCASSPWTTLETQYFGPGTRLLVL.

V gene TRBV10-3 combines with J gene TRBJ2-3; D not certain. Germline CDR1 ENHRY, CDR2 SYGVKD. Trimming removed 2 bases at V and 2 bases at J, with 11 bases between. This CDR3 contains 15 residues. The CDR3: CAISELAPATDTQYF. DNA of the CDR3: TGTGCCATCAGTGAGCTGGCTCCTGCCACAGATACGCAGTATTTT.

The chain is built from TRBV5-4 and TRBJ2-5, with D hard to call. This CDR3 comprises 14 residues. V was cut by 4 bases and J by 2 bases, with 12 bases left in between. Per germline, CDR1 SGHNT and CDR2 YYREEE (reference sequence). CDR3 nucleotides: TGTGCCAGCAGCCCCAAAACATCGCAAGAGACCCAGTACTTC. It is translated as CASSPKTSQETQYF.

The V and J genes are TRBV6-5 and TRBJ1-1; D gene ambiguous. There are 13 residues in the CDR3. Looked up from germline, CDR1 is MNHEY and CDR2 is SVGAGI. V lost 6 bases to trimming and J lost 1 base, with 9 bases between them. Here the CDR3 reads CASRGFGNTEAFF. CDR3 sequence (DNA): TGTGCCAGCAGGGGGTTCGGGAACACTGAAGCTTTCTTT.

Points on this clone: Different DNA sequences within this sample yield the same CDR3. V is TRBV7-9 and J is TRBJ2-7, with 7 bases lining up with TRBD2. Germline CDR1 SEHNR, CDR2 FQNEAQ (reference sequence). The CDR3 sequence is 14 residues long. V dropped 3 bases and J dropped 0; count of bases not matched to a gene: 2. The CDR3 DNA reads as TGTGCCAGCAGCTTGGGGGGGAACTCCTACGAGCAGTACTTC. As protein: CASSLGGNSYEQYF.

The chain uses TRBV4-3 and TRBJ1-5; D uncertain. The CDR3 extends over 15 amino acids. Trimming stripped 0 bases from V and 9 bases from J, with 15 bases between. In germline, CDR1 is LGHNA, CDR2 YSLEER. This CDR3 is CASSQDLGQIWPQHF. For the CDR3, the DNA is TGCGCCAGCAGCCAAGATTTGGGCCAAATTTGGCCCCAGCATTTT.

The chain joins TRBV18 to TRBJ2-1; TRBD1 matches 9 bases. Losses at the gene ends were 2 bases for V and 3 bases for J; bases not matched to a gene: 14. There are 19 residues in the CDR3. Germline V gene sequence: CDR1 KGHSH, CDR2 LQKENI. CDR3 nucleotide sequence: TGTGCCAGCTCACCAAGTGGAGGGACAGGGAAGGTGGGCTACAATGAGCAGTTCTTC. Amino acids: CASSPSGGTGKVGYNEQFF.

The rearrangement joins TRBV5-1 to TRBJ2-7; tentatively, D is TRBD2 (6 bases). Germline-derived CDR1 and CDR2 are SGHRS and YFSETQ. Trimming cost V 4 bases and J 4 bases, with 18 bases left between them. The CDR3 has 15 residues. The CDR3 region is CASSPSTSIPYEQYF. DNA for the CDR3: TGCGCCAGCAGCCCTTCGACTAGTATCCCTTACGAGCAGTACTTC. Combining the CDR3 with reference TRBV5-1 and TRBJ2-7 gives the whole variable domain KAGVTQTPRYLIKTRGQQVTLSCSPISGHRSVSWYQQTPGQGLQFLFEYFSETQRNKGNFPGRFSGRQFSNSRSEMNVSTLELGDSALYLCASSPSTSIPYEQYFGPGTRLTVT.

The chain carries TRBV19 and TRBJ2-2, with TRBD1 identical over 8 bases. Trimming took 8 bases from V and 1 from J; bases not matched to a gene: 3. Germline V lookup: CDR1 LNHDA, CDR2 SQIVND (reference sequence). This CDR3 is 14 amino acids long. The CDR3 spells CASGGTGNTGELFF. CDR3 nucleotides: TGTGCCAGTGGCGGGACAGGGAACACCGGGGAGCTGTTTTTT.